These 23 T cell receptor beta chains came from one sample sequenced in a study of blood T cell repertoires in COVID-19. Produced via immunoSEQ multiplex PCR; TCRdb's table is partial and in-frame only. The sample yields 350,000 to 450,000 clones, around 89% seen once. Sequencing input: PBMCs or T cells enriched from blood (not recorded which). All receptors derive from a man younger than 45 who had recovered from COVID-19.

As DNA, the CDR3 is TGTGCCAGCAGTTGGGCAGCCATGAACACTGAAGCTTTCTTT. Translation gives CASSWAAMNTEAFF. This chain joins TRBV27 and TRBJ1-1; D unclear. This CDR3 region has 14 residues. Trimming pared 4 bases from V and 0 bases from J, leaving 9 bases between. CDR1 is MNHEY, CDR2 SMNVEV, per germline (reference sequence).

The CDR3 here is CASSLGTTRNNEQFF. CDR3 sequence (DNA): TGCGCCAGCAGCTTGGGAACCACTAGAAACAATGAGCAGTTCTTC. This chain uses TRBV5-1 with TRBJ2-1; perhaps TRBD2 as D (5 bases). Germline V gene lookup returns CDR1 SGHRS and CDR2 YFSETQ. Deletions cut 0 bases from V and 5 bases from J, with 12 bases between. CDR3 size: 15 residues.

The gene calls are TRBV2 and TRBJ1-1; the D is unclear. V lost 7 bases, J lost 0 bases, and 9 bases lay in between. Germline CDR1 and CDR2: SNHLY and FYNNEI. This CDR3 is 13 amino acids long. The CDR3 nucleotides are TGTGCCAGCAATAAGGAGATGAACACTGAAGCTTTCTTT. This sequence encodes CASNKEMNTEAFF.

In this sample, this clone turned up once. This chain links TRBV5-1 with TRBJ1-2, with TRBD1 matching 8 bases. Germline V gives CDR1 SGHRS, CDR2 YFSETQ. This CDR3 is 13 amino acids long. After removal of 6 bases from V and 6 bases from J, the junction contained 7 bases not matched to a gene. Written as DNA, the CDR3 is TGCGCCAGCATCGGGACAGGTCAAAATGGCTACACCTTC. This codes for CASIGTGQNGYTF.

This clone came up a few times. The J gene is TRBJ1-1, the V gene TRBV2; 7 bases are shared with TRBD1. V dropped 10 bases and J dropped 3; count of bases not matched to a gene: 5. Germline CDR1 and CDR2: SNHLY and FYNNEI. The CDR3 loop spans 12 amino acids. DNA for the CDR3: TGTGCCATTGGACAGGAAGACACTGAAGCTTTCTTT. The encoded protein is CAIGQEDTEAFF.

The CDR3 bases are TGTGCCAGCACCCCAGGCGTTAGCGGGAGTTATGAGCAGTACTTC. It specifies CASTPGVSGSYEQYF. V and J are TRBV5-5 and TRBJ2-7, with 9 bases matching TRBD2. This CDR3 is built from 15 residues. Germline CDR1 reads SGHKS; CDR2 reads YYEKEE (reference sequence). The ends lost 6 bases at V and 7 bases at J; junction bases unmatched: 14.

The V and J genes are TRBV6-5 and TRBJ2-3; 7 nucleotides line up with TRBD2. The V and J ends lost 6 bases and 2 bases, in that order; junction bases with no gene match: 8. Germline V gives CDR1 MNHEY, CDR2 SVGAGI. CDR3 length: 15 residues. The CDR3 is CASSYTGLPTDTQYF. The CDR3 coding sequence is TGTGCCAGCAGCTACACGGGACTACCCACAGATACGCAGTATTTT.

This chain joins TRBV30 and TRBJ1-5, with D uncertain. CDR3 length equals 13 residues. V gave up 2 bases and J gave up 5 bases, with 10 bases separating them. Germline V CDR1 and CDR2: GTSNPN, SVGIG (reference sequence). The CDR3 region is CAWSLNRDQPQHF. CDR3 nucleotides: TGTGCCTGGAGTCTCAACCGGGATCAGCCCCAGCATTTT.

This sequence joins TRBV2 and TRBJ1-4; perhaps TRBD1 as D (5 bases). Germline assignment: CDR1 SNHLY and CDR2 FYNNEI. V shed 7 bases and J shed 0 bases, with 9 bases lying between them. The CDR3 has 14 residues. The CDR3 loop is CASIRTTTNEKLFF. The CDR3 nucleotides are TGTGCCAGCATTAGGACAACAACTAATGAAAAACTGTTTTTT.

This rearrangement joins TRBV5-1 to TRBJ1-2, with 7 bases fitting TRBD1. CDR3 length: 15 residues. Germline CDR1 reads SGHRS; CDR2 reads YFSETQ. V lost 0 bases, J lost 0 bases, and 2 bases stayed unmatched. The CDR3 DNA sequence: TGCGCCAGCAGCTTGGCAGGGGGATCTAACTATGGCTACACCTTC. Amino acids: CASSLAGGSNYGYTF.

Only one count was recorded for this clone. The rearrangement uses TRBV11-2 and TRBJ1-3; D perhaps matches TRBD1 (5 bases). Germline loops: CDR1 SGHAT, CDR2 FQNNGV. The length of the CDR3 is 13 residues. V dropped 7 bases and J dropped 1 base, with 8 bases sitting between them. The CDR3 loop reads CASTQGSGNTIYF. In DNA form, the CDR3 reads TGTGCCAGCACCCAGGGATCTGGAAACACCATATATTTT.

The chain recombines TRBV2 with TRBJ2-1, with D possibly being TRBD1 (6 bases). Germline V gives CDR1 SNHLY, CDR2 FYNNEI. Deletions cut 7 bases from V and 2 bases from J, with 9 bases between. This CDR3 is built from 13 residues. Here the CDR3 reads CASNRVPYNEQFF. The CDR3 DNA sequence: TGTGCCAGCAACAGGGTACCCTACAATGAGCAGTTCTTC.

About this clone itself: Other DNA sequences within the sample encode an identical CDR3. The chain employs TRBV12-3 or TRBV12-4 and TRBJ2-2; D not resolved. V was clipped by 6 bases and J by 5 bases, with 4 bases between them. The CDR3 sequence is 11 residues long. This CDR3 reads CASSRTGELFF. CDR3 nucleotide sequence: TGTGCCAGCAGCCGTACCGGGGAGCTGTTTTTT.

The rearrangement joins TRBV7-9 to TRBJ1-1; 8 nucleotides align to TRBD1. Germline trimming cut 5 bases from V and 11 bases from J; bases unmatched to any gene: 4. The CDR3 totals 11 residues. Germline-derived CDR1 and CDR2 are SEHNR and FQNEAQ (reference sequence). CDR3 region: CASSLDRAAFF. For the CDR3, the DNA is TGTGCCAGCAGCCTGGACAGGGCGGCTTTCTTT.

As regards this clone: The sample contains more than one DNA sequence encoding this CDR3. The V gene is TRBV19, the J gene TRBJ2-7, with 7 bases aligning to TRBD1. V shed 4 bases, J shed 3 bases, and the junction held 0 bases outside the gene matches. This CDR3 region has 12 residues. Germline CDR1 and CDR2: LNHDA and SQIVND (reference sequence). The CDR3 bases are TGTGCCAGTAGTAGACAGGGCTACGAGCAGTACTTC. Residues: CASSRQGYEQYF.

The chain joins TRBV2 to TRBJ2-2, with 7 bases that match TRBD1. The CDR3 runs 15 residues. CDR1 and CDR2 from the germline V gene are SNHLY and FYNNEI. With 5 bases clipped from V and 2 bases from J, the junction kept 5 bases outside the gene matches. CDR3 coding DNA: TGTGCCAGCAGTTACAGGGGCCCCAACACCGGGGAGCTGTTTTTT. It yields the protein CASSYRGPNTGELFF.

The chain uses TRBV29-1 and TRBJ2-1, with TRBD2 identical over 10 bases. With 4 bases clipped from V and 9 bases from J, the junction kept 12 bases outside the gene matches. This CDR3 has 15 residues. The germline V gene has CDR1 SQVTM and CDR2 ANQGSEA. DNA of the CDR3: TGCAGCGTTGGGAGGGCTAGCGGGAGTTTAAGTGAGCAGTTCTTC. This translates into CSVGRASGSLSEQFF.

V is TRBV19 and J is TRBJ2-7; the match to TRBD2 covers 7 bases. V was clipped by 4 bases and J by 4 bases; unmatched bases: 7. This CDR3 is 14 amino acids long. CDR1 is LNHDA and CDR2 is SQIVND in the germline V gene (reference sequence). The CDR3 spells CASSRRTGGYEQYF. The CDR3 region has the DNA TGTGCCAGTAGTAGACGAACCGGGGGGTACGAGCAGTACTTC. The variable domain in full, completed from reference TRBV19 and TRBJ2-7, reads DGGITQSPKYLFRKEGQNVTLSCEQNLNHDAMYWYRQDPGQGLRLIYYSQIVNDFQKGDIAEGYSVSREKKESFPLTVTSAQKNPTAFYLCASSRRTGGYEQYFGPGTRLTVT.

The chain carries TRBV7-8 and TRBJ1-5; TRBD1 might be the D (6 bases). Trimming pared 1 base from V and 2 bases from J, leaving 9 bases between. Germline V gives CDR1 SGHVS, CDR2 FQNEAQ. The CDR3 runs to 15 residues. This CDR3 reads CASSLVSGGNQPQHF. The CDR3 region has the DNA TGTGCCAGCAGCTTAGTGTCAGGGGGCAATCAGCCCCAGCATTTT.

The chain carries TRBV27 and TRBJ2-2; 13 bases fit TRBD2. This CDR3 has 19 residues. Trimming cost V 2 bases and J 6 bases; bases outside gene matches: 12. Germline V gene sequence: CDR1 MNHEY, CDR2 SMNVEV (reference sequence). The CDR3 region has the DNA TGTGCCAGCAGTTTAATCCCTCCCCCTGGACTAGCGGGAGCCGGGGAGCTGTTTTTT. Its translation is CASSLIPPPGLAGAGELFF.

The rearrangement joins TRBV18 to TRBJ2-7, with D unclear. Germline CDR1 and CDR2: KGHSH and LQKENI. This CDR3 has 14 residues. With 2 bases removed from V and 2 bases from J, the gap between germline ends came to 10 bases. CDR3 in amino acids: CASSPIPAAYEQYF. The CDR3, as DNA: TGTGCCAGCTCACCAATACCCGCAGCCTACGAGCAGTACTTC.

This chain uses TRBV4-1 with TRBJ1-5, with TRBD1 identical over 7 bases. The CDR3 loop spans 17 amino acids. With V trimmed by 4 bases and J by 3 bases, 12 bases remained unmatched. Germline CDR1 MGHRA, CDR2 YSYEKL. The CDR3 coding sequence is TGCGCCAGCAGCCTCAAAGAGACAGGGACCTTCAATCAGCCCCAGCATTTT. Translating gives CASSLKETGTFNQPQHF.

The CDR3 bases are TGTGCCAGCAGCAAAACGGCGGGAGGGCCGGGGAACATTCAGTACTTC. As protein: CASSKTAGGPGNIQYF. The V call is TRBV21-1, the J call TRBJ2-4; the D segment call TRBD2 is taken from the table without a DNA check. TRBV21-1 is classified as a pseudogene. The CDR3 contains 16 residues.